This T cell receptor (beta chain) emerged from a study of human T cells and chemical hapten exposure. The time point: pre-sensitization, week 0. Regarding treatment: therapeutic diphenylcyclopropenone sensitization with weekly scalp DPC. The study enrolled 18 to 70-year-old alopecia patients suitable for DPC. V lost 5 bases and J lost 4; bases outside the gene matches: 7. The CDR3 is made up of 14 amino acids. CDR1 SGHTA and CDR2 FQGNSA come from the germline V gene. The table lists this clonotype with many counts. TCRdb re-analysed the RACE reads in MiXCR, keeping a single row per CDR3 protein. The table lists about 380,000 distinct CDR3 sequences, less than 6.5% of them singletons.

Specimen: whole blood, collected in connection with sensitization to the hapten diphenylcyclopropenone (DPC). This chain links TRBV7-2 with TRBJ2-5; 7 bases agree with TRBD1. This receptor was taken from a woman aged 45-65 years with alopecia areata. Some clones in this sample may be carry-over from other donors' samples. In DNA, the CDR3 is TGTGCCAGCAGCCGGACAGGCTCGGGAGAGACCCAGTACTTC. This encodes CASSRTGSGETQYF.